The 3 T cell receptor beta chains given below trace back to one sample, sequenced in a study of blood T cells in healthy people across ages. Primers used in a second PCR of about 6 to 12 cycles were a sample-barcoded 5' primer and a J-beta primer mix. TCRdb itself ran the 5' RACE reads through MiXCR, one entry per CDR3 protein. Of roughly 800,000 distinct CDR3 sequences listed, roughly 60% are singletons. Input material: blood. These receptors all stem from a man between 25 and 39 years old in good health.

The chain employs TRBV5-1 and TRBJ2-7; 9 nucleotides match TRBD1. J lost 1 base, V lost 4 bases, and 12 bases had no gene match. The CDR3 runs 17 residues. CDR1 and CDR2 (germline): SGHRS, YFSETQ. CDR3: CASSLRLEGQGSYEQYF. CDR3 sequence (DNA): TGCGCCAGCAGCCTGAGGCTTGAGGGACAGGGTTCCTACGAGCAGTACTTC.

V usage is TRBV7-2 and J usage is TRBJ2-7; D uncertain. Germline lookup yields CDR1 SGHTA and CDR2 FQGNSA. The V end lost 5 bases, the J end lost 3 bases, and 11 bases lay between the germline ends. The CDR3 sequence is 13 residues long. This CDR3 reads CASSVGHHYEQYF. CDR3 DNA: TGTGCCAGCAGCGTAGGGCATCACTACGAGCAGTACTTC.

V and J are TRBV6-5 and TRBJ2-5; D might be TRBD2 (6 bases). V dropped 6 bases and J dropped 5 bases, with 16 bases sitting between them. The CDR3 runs 14 residues. Germline values: CDR1 MNHEY, CDR2 SVGAGI. The CDR3 protein is CASRPPWGEETQYF. The CDR3 DNA sequence: TGTGCCAGCAGACCACCTTGGGGGGAGGAGACCCAGTACTTC.